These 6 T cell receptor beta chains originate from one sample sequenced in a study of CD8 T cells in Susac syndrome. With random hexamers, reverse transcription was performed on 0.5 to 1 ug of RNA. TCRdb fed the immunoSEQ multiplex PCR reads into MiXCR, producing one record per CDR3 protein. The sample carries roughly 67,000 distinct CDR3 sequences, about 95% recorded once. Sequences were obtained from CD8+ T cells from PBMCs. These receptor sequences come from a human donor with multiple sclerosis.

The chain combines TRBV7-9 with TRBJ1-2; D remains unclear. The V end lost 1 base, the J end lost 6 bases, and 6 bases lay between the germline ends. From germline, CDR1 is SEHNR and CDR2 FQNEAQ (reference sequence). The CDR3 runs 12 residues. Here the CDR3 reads CASSLVFDGYTF. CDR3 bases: TGTGCCAGCAGCTTAGTTTTTGATGGCTACACCTTC.

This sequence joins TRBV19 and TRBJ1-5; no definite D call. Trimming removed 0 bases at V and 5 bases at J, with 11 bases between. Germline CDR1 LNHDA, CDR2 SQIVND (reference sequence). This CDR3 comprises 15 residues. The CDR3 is CASSIDLRRDQPQHF. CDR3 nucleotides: TGTGCCAGTAGTATAGATCTGAGGAGGGATCAGCCCCAGCATTTT.

DNA for the CDR3: TGTGCCAGTAGTAATCCCACCCCTCATCATAGGACAGGGAACACCGGGGAGCTGTTTTTT. It yields the protein CASSNPTPHHRTGNTGELFF. V gene TRBV19 combines with J gene TRBJ2-2; 7 bases agree with TRBD1. Germline-derived CDR1 and CDR2 are LNHDA and SQIVND (reference sequence). J gave up 1 base and V 4 bases, and 18 bases lay outside the gene matches. The CDR3 has 20 amino acids.

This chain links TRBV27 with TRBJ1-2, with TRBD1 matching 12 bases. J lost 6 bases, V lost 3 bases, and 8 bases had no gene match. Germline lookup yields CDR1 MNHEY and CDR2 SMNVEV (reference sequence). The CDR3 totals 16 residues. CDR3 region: CASSFYKGQGAHGYTF. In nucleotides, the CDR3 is TGTGCCAGCAGTTTTTATAAGGGACAGGGGGCCCATGGCTACACCTTC.

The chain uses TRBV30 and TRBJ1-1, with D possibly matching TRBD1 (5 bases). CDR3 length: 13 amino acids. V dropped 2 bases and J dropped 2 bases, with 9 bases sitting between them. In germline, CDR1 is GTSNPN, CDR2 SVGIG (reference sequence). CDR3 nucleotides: TGTGCCTGGAGTTCCCAGGGAAACACTGAAGCTTTCTTT. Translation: CAWSSQGNTEAFF.

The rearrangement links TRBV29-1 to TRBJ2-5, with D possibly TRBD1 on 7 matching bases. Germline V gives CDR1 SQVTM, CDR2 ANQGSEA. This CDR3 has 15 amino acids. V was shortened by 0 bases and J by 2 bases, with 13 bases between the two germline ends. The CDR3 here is CSVEDQGGIQETQYF. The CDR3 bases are TGCAGCGTTGAAGATCAGGGGGGTATACAAGAGACCCAGTACTTC.